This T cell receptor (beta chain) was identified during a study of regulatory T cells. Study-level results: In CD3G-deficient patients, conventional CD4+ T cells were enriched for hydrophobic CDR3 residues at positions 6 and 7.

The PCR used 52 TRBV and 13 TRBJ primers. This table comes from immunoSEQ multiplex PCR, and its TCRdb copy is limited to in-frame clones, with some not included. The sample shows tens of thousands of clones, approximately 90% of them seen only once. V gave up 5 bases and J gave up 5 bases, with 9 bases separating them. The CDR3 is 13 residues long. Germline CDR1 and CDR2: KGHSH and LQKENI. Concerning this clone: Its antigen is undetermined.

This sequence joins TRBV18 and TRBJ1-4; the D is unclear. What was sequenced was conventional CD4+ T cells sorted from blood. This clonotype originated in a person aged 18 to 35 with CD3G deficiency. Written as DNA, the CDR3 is TGTGCCAGCTCAGGAGGGCCCAATGAAAAACTGTTTTTT. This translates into CASSGGPNEKLFF.